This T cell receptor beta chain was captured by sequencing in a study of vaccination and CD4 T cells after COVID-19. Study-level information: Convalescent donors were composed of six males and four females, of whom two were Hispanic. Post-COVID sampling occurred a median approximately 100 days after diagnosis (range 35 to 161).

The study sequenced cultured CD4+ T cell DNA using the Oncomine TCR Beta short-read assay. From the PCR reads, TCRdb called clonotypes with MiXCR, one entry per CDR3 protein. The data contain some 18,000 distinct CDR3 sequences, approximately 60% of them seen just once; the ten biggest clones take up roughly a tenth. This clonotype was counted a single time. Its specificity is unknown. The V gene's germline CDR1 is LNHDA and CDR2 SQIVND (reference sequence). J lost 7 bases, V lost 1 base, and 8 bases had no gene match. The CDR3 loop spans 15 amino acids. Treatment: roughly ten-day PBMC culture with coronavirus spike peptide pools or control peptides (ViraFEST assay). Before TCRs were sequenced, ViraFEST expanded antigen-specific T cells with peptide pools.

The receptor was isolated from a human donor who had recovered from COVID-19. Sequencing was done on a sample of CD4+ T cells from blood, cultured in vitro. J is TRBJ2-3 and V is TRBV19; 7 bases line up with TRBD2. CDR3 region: CASSIAAAGTNTQYF. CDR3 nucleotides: TGTGCCAGTAGTATAGCCGCAGCGGGAACAAATACGCAGTATTTT. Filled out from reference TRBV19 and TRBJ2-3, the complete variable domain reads DGGITQSPKYLFRKEGQNVTLSCEQNLNHDAMYWYRQDPGQGLRLIYYSQIVNDFQKGDIAEGYSVSREKKESFPLTVTSAQKNPTAFYLCASSIAAAGTNTQYFGPGTRLTVL.